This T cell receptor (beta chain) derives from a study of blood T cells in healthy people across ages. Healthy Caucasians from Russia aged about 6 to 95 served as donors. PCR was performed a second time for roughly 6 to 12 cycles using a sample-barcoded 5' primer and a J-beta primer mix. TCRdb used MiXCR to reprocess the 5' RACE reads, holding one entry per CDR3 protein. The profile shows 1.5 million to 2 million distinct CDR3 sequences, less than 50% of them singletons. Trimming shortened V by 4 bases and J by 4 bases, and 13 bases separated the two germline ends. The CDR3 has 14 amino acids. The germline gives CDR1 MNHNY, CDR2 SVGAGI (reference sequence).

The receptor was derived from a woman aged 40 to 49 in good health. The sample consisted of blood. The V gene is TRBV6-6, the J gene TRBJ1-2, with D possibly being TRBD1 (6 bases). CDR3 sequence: CASSSTGGFYGYTF. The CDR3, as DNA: TGTGCCAGCAGTTCGACAGGAGGATTCTATGGCTACACCTTC.